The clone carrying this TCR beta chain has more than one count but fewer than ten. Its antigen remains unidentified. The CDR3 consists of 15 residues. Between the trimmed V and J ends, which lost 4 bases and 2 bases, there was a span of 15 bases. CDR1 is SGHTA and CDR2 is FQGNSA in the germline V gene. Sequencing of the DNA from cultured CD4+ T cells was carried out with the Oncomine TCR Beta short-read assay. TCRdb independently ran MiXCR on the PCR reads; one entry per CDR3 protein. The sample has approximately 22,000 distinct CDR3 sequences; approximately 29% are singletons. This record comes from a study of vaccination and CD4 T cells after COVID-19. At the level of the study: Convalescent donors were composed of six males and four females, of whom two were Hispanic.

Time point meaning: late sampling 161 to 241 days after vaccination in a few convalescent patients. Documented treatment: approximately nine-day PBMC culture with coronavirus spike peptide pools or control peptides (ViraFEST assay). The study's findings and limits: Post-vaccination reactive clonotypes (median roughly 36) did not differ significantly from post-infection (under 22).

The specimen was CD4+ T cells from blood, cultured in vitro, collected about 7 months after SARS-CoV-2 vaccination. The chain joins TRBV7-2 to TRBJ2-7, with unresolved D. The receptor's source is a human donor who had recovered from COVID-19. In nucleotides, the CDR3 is TGTGCCAGCAGCTACTCAACAGCTGCCCCCTACGAGCAGTACTTC. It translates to CASSYSTAAPYEQYF.